This T cell receptor beta chain is drawn from a study of CD8+CD57+ T cells in acquired aplastic anemia. Study at large: The sorted CD4+ and CD8+ cells yielded an average around 3 ug of DNA. General study findings and limits: Patients and healthy controls showed no significant CD8+ Simpson's diversity difference.

Patients chosen for sequencing had shown CD8+CD57+ cell expansion by flow cytometry. Sampling of blood occurred while the patients had still received no therapy. Concerning this clonotype: Its antigen is as yet unknown.

CDR3 size: 14 residues. V shed 5 bases and J shed 0 bases, with 10 bases lying between them. Germline V CDR1 and CDR2: SNHLY, FYNNEI. Profiling that covered TCR beta VDJ and CDR3 relied on genomic DNA as its template. TCRdb fed the reads into MiXCR, producing one record per CDR3 protein. Of around 220,000 distinct CDR3 sequences listed, over 40% are singletons. V gene TRBV2 combines with J gene TRBJ1-2, with D unresolved. Sequenced input: sorted CD4+, CD8+, or CD8+CD57+ T cells (not recorded which) from PBMCs. This sequence originates from a human donor with aplastic anemia. CDR3 sequence: CASSLEGTNYGYTF. The CDR3 coding sequence is TGTGCCAGCAGTTTGGAAGGTACTAACTATGGCTACACCTTC.